These 9 T cell receptor beta chains were all obtained from the same sample, sequenced in a study of shared clonotypes between healthy human individuals (dated by TCRdb to about 2020). CD8 naive samples were obtained by positive selection for CCR7 among CD45RO-negative cells, yielding a CD45RA+CCR7+ population from which TemRA cells were excluded. Preparation of the library involved the immunoSEQ multiplex PCR assay. Held by TCRdb, this immuneACCESS table contains in-frame sequences only and omits some clones. Under half of the omission traces to an unresolved V gene where checked; the cause of the rest is unknown. The sample yields about 2.2 million clones; 80% to 95% were counted once. Under 2% of the sample is taken by the ten largest. Material for sequencing was naive CD8+ T cells from PBMCs. The sample's cell subset or site label is to be understood as: CD45RA+CCR7+. The source is a man between 18 and 35 years old in good health. Some clones in this sample may be carry-over from other donors' samples.

The chain uses TRBV7-6 and TRBJ1-2; D gene ambiguous. The CDR3 length is 16 residues. CDR1 SGHVS and CDR2 FNYEAQ come from the germline V gene. V lost 5 bases, J lost 4 bases, and 20 bases lay in between. The CDR3 bases are TGTGCCAGCAGCCCCGCCCCAGAAACGCGCTTCTATGGCTACACCTTC. Translation: CASSPAPETRFYGYTF. The variable domain in full, with the rest retrieved from reference TRBV7-6 and TRBJ1-2, is GAGVSQSPRYKVTKRGQDVALRCDPISGHVSLYWYRQALGQGPEFLTYFNYEAQQDKSGLPNDRFSAERPEGSISTLTIQRTEQRDSAMYRCASSPAPETRFYGYTFGSGTRLTVV.

The V call is TRBV29-1, the J call TRBJ1-1; a possible D gene is TRBD1 (6 bases). The length of the CDR3 is 12 residues. The V end lost 8 bases, the J end lost 0 bases, and 10 bases lay between the germline ends. Germline values: CDR1 SQVTM, CDR2 ANQGSEA. CDR3 residues: CSFWGLNTEAFF. In DNA, the CDR3 is TGCAGCTTTTGGGGGCTGAACACTGAAGCTTTCTTT.

This sequence joins TRBV7-9 and TRBJ2-7; 8 bases match TRBD2. Unmatched junction bases numbered 13, after V lost 3 bases and J lost 6 bases. The V gene's germline CDR1 is SEHNR and CDR2 FQNEAQ (reference sequence). This CDR3 comprises 16 residues. CDR3 in DNA: TGTGCCAGCAGCTTCCCTCCGGGGGGGCGGAGGGGCGAGCAGTACTTC. It is translated as CASSFPPGGRRGEQYF.

The CDR3 sequence is CASSLSGVGWYTEAFF. The CDR3 region has the DNA TGTGCCAGCAGCTTGTCAGGGGTAGGTTGGTACACTGAAGCTTTCTTT. The gene calls are TRBV5-8 and TRBJ1-1; tentative D call: TRBD1 (6 bases). Germline V CDR1 and CDR2: SGHTS, YDEGEE. V lost 1 base to trimming and J lost 3 bases, with 16 bases between them. The CDR3 loop spans 16 amino acids.

V is TRBV2 and J is TRBJ2-7; 8 bases match TRBD1. Per germline, CDR1 SNHLY and CDR2 FYNNEI. The J segment lost 1 base and the V segment lost 10 bases, leaving 12 bases of the junction unmatched. The CDR3 has 15 residues. CDR3 coding DNA: TGTGCCACCCTGGGCATTTGGACAGGGTCCTACGAGCAGTACTTC. Protein sequence: CATLGIWTGSYEQYF. Together with reference TRBV2 and TRBJ2-7, the CDR3 gives the full variable domain: EPEVTQTPSHQVTQMGQEVILRCVPISNHLYFYWYRQILGQKVEFLVSFYNNEISEKSEIFDDQFSVERPDGSNFTLKIRSTKLEDSAMYFCATLGIWTGSYEQYFGPGTRLTVT.

This clone came up once. The V gene is TRBV2, the J gene TRBJ2-5; no reliable D call. Trimming stripped 5 bases from V and 5 bases from J, with 21 bases between. Germline V gives CDR1 SNHLY, CDR2 FYNNEI. This CDR3 contains 16 residues. CDR3 sequence: CASSNLPRTAKETQYF. The CDR3 DNA reads TGTGCCAGCAGTAATTTACCCCGGACGGCCAAGGAGACCCAGTACTTC.

This chain joins TRBV6-5 and TRBJ2-7, with TRBD1 matching over 9 bases. CDR3 length: 14 residues. V was clipped by 3 bases and J by 6 bases; unmatched bases: 6. CDR1 and CDR2 (germline): MNHEY, SVGAGI. The CDR3 here is CASSYYRGHVEQYF. Written as DNA, the CDR3 is TGTGCCAGCAGTTATTACAGGGGGCACGTCGAGCAGTACTTC.

This clone was detected once. The chain combines TRBV28 with TRBJ1-2; TRBD1 aligns across 9 bases. The J segment lost 8 bases and the V segment lost 5 bases, leaving 9 bases of the junction unmatched. Germline CDR1 and CDR2: MDHEN and SYDVKM. The CDR3 runs 14 residues. The CDR3 region has the DNA TGTGCCAGCAGTCATCAACAGGGGGCCCAAGGCTACACCTTC. This codes for CASSHQQGAQGYTF.

Note on this clone: Other DNA sequences within the sample encode an identical CDR3. The rearrangement links TRBV15 to TRBJ1-2; perhaps TRBD1 as D (5 bases). The CDR3 has 14 amino acids. Germline assignment: CDR1 LNHNV and CDR2 YYDKDF (reference sequence). V lost 0 bases, J lost 3 bases, and 8 bases lay in between. The chain's CDR3 is CATSRDRGDYGYTF. The CDR3 DNA sequence: TGTGCCACCAGCAGAGATCGGGGGGACTATGGCTACACCTTC. The full variable domain, its missing parts supplied by reference TRBV15 and TRBJ1-2, is DAMVIQNPRYQVTQFGKPVTLSCSQTLNHNVMYWYQQKSSQAPKLLFHYYDKDFNNEADTPDNFQSRRPNTSFCFLDIRSPGLGDTAMYLCATSRDRGDYGYTFGSGTRLTVV.